The TCR beta chain described here comes from a study of blood T cell repertoires in COVID-19. Across the whole study: The study drew acute and convalescent COVID-19 samples from the United States, Italy and Spain.

This table comes from immunoSEQ multiplex PCR, and its TCRdb copy is limited to in-frame clones, with some not included. This table holds 400,000 or so clones, 80% to 90% found once. The CDR3 has 17 amino acids. With V trimmed by 0 bases and J by 6 bases, 7 bases remained unmatched. CDR1 is SGHVS and CDR2 is FNYEAQ in the germline V gene. Sequenced: PBMCs or T cells enriched from blood (not recorded which). The genes are TRBV7-6 and TRBJ2-2; 10 positions agree with TRBD1. The source of this sequence is a man in his thirties or forties who had recovered from COVID-19. In DNA form, the CDR3 reads TGTGCCAGCAGCTTAGCGCTCGGACAGGGGGGTCCCGGGGAGCTGTTTTTT. Its protein product is CASSLALGQGGPGELFF. The variable domain in full, with the rest retrieved from reference TRBV7-6 and TRBJ2-2, is GAGVSQSPRYKVTKRGQDVALRCDPISGHVSLYWYRQALGQGPEFLTYFNYEAQQDKSGLPNDRFSAERPEGSISTLTIQRTEQRDSAMYRCASSLALGQGGPGELFFGEGSRLTVL.